This T cell receptor (beta chain) was documented in a study of blood T cell repertoires in COVID-19. The overall study: The cDNA or gDNA used as material had been derived from T cells, B-cell-depleted T cells, or PBMCs.

As originally analysed: Nucleated cell counts were estimated from reference gene primer amplification. Here immunoSEQ multiplex PCR was the method, and the copy in TCRdb shows in-frame clones only, minus some. V, J and clone size are those of that table, while D and trimming were read from the DNA. The table has 380,000 or so clones, roughly nine tenths seen once. From germline, CDR1 is MNHEY and CDR2 SVGAGI. CDR3 length: 15 residues. The V segment lost 5 bases and the J segment 7 bases; nucleotides outside the gene matches: 10. Sequenced: peripheral blood. The gene calls are TRBV6-5 and TRBJ2-1, with 8 nucleotides matching TRBD2. The origin of this receptor is a middle-aged man with acute or convalescent COVID-19. For the CDR3, the DNA is TGTGCCAGCAGTCGGGAGGGCCGTTTTATAAATGAGCAGTTCTTC. It specifies CASSREGRFINEQFF.